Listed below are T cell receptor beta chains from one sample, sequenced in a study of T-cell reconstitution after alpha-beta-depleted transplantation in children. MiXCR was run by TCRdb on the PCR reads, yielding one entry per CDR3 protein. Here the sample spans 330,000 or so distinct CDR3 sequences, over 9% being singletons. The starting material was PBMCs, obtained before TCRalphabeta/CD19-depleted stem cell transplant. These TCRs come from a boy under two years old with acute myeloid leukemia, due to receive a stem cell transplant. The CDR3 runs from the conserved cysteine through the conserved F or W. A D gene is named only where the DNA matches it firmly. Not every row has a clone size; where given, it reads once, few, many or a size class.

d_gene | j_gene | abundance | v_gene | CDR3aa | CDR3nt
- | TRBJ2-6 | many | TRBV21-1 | CASSIRHASLSGANVLTF | TGTGCCAGCAGCATTAGACACGCTTCCCTCTCTGGGGCCAACGTCCTGACTTTC
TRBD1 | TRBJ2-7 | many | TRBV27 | CASSLGQSTKEQYF | TGTGCCAGCAGTTTGGGACAGAGTACGAAGGAGCAGTACTTC
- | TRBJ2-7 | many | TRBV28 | CASSSRLVSYEQYF | TGTGCCAGCAGTAGCCGACTGGTTTCCTACGAGCAGTACTTC
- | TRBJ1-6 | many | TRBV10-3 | CAISDPGRGSGYNSPLHF | TGTGCCATCAGTGACCCGGGTCGGGGGTCGGGGTATAATTCACCCCTCCACTTT
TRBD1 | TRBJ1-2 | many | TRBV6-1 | CASRDREDYGYTF | TGTGCCAGCAGGGACAGGGAGGACTATGGCTACACCTTC
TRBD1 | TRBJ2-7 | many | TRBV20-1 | CSARGSTGGNYEQYF | TGCAGTGCTAGAGGTTCAACAGGGGGCAACTACGAGCAGTACTTC
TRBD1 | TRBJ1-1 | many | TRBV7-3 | CASSPQVQGQGPNTEAFF | TGTGCCAGCAGCCCCCAAGTCCAAGGACAGGGCCCGAACACTGAAGCTTTCTTT
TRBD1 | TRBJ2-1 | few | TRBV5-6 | CASSRPGTGSNEQFF | TGTGCCAGCAGTCGGCCAGGGACAGGGTCTAATGAGCAGTTCTTC
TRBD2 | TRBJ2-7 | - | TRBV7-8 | CASSLRLMGLHYEQYF | TGTGCCAGCAGCTTAAGATTGATGGGACTACACTACGAGCAGTACTTC
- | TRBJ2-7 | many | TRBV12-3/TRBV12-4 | CASSSTDLRDEQYF | TGTGCCAGCAGCTCGACGGACCTTCGGGACGAGCAGTACTTC
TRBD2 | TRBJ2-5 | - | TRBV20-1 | CSASVRGETQYF | TGCAGTGCTAGCGTGCGGGGGGAGACCCAGTACTTC
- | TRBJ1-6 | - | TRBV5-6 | CASSPRGDSPLHF | TGTGCCAGCAGCCCTCGGGGGGATTCACCCCTCCACTTT
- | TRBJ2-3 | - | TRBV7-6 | CASSTSGLSTDTQYF | TGTGCCAGCAGCACTTCGGGACTTAGCACAGATACGCAGTATTTT
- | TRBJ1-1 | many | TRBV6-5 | CASYRGNTEAFF | TGTGCCAGCTATCGGGGGAACACTGAAGCTTTCTTT
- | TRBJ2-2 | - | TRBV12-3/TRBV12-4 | CASSPGQAGSGEQFF | TGTGCCAGCAGTCCGGGACAGGCCGGGAGCGGGGAGCAGTTTTTT
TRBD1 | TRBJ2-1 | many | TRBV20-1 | CSARDRQGWGSYNEQFF | TGCAGTGCTAGAGACCGACAGGGCTGGGGCTCCTACAATGAGCAGTTCTTC
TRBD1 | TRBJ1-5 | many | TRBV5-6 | CASSLGMTGGGNQPQHF | TGTGCCAGCAGCTTGGGGATGACAGGGGGCGGCAATCAGCCCCAGCATTTT
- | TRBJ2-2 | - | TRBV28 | CASSSLPIGVSNTGELFF | TGTGCCAGCAGTTCCTTACCAATCGGAGTATCTAACACCGGGGAGCTGTTTTTT
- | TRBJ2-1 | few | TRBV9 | CASSQRSTGTYNEQFF | TGTGCCAGCTCCCAAAGGTCGACAGGTACCTACAATGAGCAGTTCTTC
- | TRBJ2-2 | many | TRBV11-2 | CASSLESGELFF | TGTGCCAGCAGCTTAGAAAGCGGGGAGCTGTTTTTT
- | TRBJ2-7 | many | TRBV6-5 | CASSYGAGFEQYF | TGTGCCAGCAGTTACGGTGCGGGGTTCGAGCAGTACTTC
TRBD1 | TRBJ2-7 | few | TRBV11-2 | CAIGQGTSYEQYF | TGTGCCATCGGACAGGGTACCTCCTACGAGCAGTACTTC
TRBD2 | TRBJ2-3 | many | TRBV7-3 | CASSLGGGLPTDTQYF | TGTGCCAGCAGCTTGGGCGGGGGGCTGCCCACAGATACGCAGTATTTT
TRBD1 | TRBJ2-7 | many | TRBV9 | CASSTQDRDPYEQYF | TGTGCCAGCAGCACACAGGACAGGGACCCCTACGAGCAGTACTTC
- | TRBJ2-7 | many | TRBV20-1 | CSARRENYEQYF | TGCAGTGCTCGCAGGGAAAACTACGAGCAGTACTTC
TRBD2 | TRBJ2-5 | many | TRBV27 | CASRARGTETQYF | TGTGCCAGCAGGGCGCGGGGGACAGAGACCCAGTACTTC
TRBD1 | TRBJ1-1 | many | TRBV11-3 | CASLGQDTEAFF | TGTGCCAGCTTAGGACAGGACACTGAAGCTTTCTTT
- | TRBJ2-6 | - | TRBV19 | CASSPRRAIGGSGANVLTF | TGTGCCAGTAGTCCTCGCAGGGCAATAGGGGGCTCTGGGGCCAACGTCCTGACTTTC
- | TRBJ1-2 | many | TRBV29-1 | CSVGTLYTPNYGYTF | TGCAGCGTTGGGACACTCTACACACCGAACTATGGCTACACCTTC
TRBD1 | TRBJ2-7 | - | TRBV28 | CASSPTGMTYEQYF | TGTGCCAGCAGCCCGACAGGGATGACCTACGAGCAGTACTTC
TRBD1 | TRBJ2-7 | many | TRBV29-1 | CSTRQGPFYEQYF | TGCAGCACCAGACAGGGGCCCTTCTACGAGCAGTACTTC
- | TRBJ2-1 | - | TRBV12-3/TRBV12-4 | CASNRGGLANYNEQFF | TGTGCCAGCAACAGAGGGGGGCTAGCAAATTACAATGAGCAGTTCTTC
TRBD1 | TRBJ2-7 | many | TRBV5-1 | CASSASQGPYEQYF | TGCGCCAGCAGCGCCTCACAGGGGCCCTACGAGCAGTACTTC
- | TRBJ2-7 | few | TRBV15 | CATSRDKMGGTLHYEQYF | TGTGCCACCAGCAGAGACAAAATGGGCGGGACCCTCCACTACGAGCAGTACTTC
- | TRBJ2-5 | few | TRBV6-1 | CASSDRGRGETQYF | TGTGCCAGCAGTGACAGGGGAAGAGGAGAGACCCAGTACTTC
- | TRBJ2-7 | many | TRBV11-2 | CASSLDWAREQYF | TGTGCCAGCAGCTTAGATTGGGCACGCGAGCAGTACTTC
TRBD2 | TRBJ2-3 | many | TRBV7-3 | CASSSPRGGARGTQYF | TGTGCCAGCAGCTCCCCCCGCGGGGGTGCACGGGGGACGCAGTATTTT
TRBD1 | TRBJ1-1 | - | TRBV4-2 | CASSGTGRAAFF | TGTGCCAGCAGCGGGACAGGGCGGGCAGCTTTCTTT
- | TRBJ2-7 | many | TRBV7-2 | CASSSTHYEQYF | TGTGCCAGCAGCTCCACCCACTACGAGCAGTACTTC
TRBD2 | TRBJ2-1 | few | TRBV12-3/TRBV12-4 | CASSFPKGRAYNEQFF | TGTGCCAGCAGTTTCCCCAAAGGGAGGGCCTACAATGAGCAGTTCTTC
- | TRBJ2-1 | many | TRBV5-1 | CASSKSGVYEQFF | TGCGCCAGCAGTAAGTCGGGGGTCTATGAGCAGTTCTTC
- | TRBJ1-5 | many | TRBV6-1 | CASSDGGGHQPQHF | TGTGCCAGCAGTGATGGGGGCGGACATCAGCCCCAGCATTTT
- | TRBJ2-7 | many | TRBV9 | CASSVDPAPVDEQYF | TGTGCCAGCAGCGTAGACCCAGCCCCCGTGGACGAGCAGTACTTC
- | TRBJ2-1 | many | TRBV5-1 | CASSYQYNEQFF | TGCGCCAGCAGCTACCAATACAATGAGCAGTTCTTC
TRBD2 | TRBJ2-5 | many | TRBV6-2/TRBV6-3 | CASSYLNREREKETQYF | TGTGCCAGCAGTTACTTAAACAGGGAGCGGGAGAAAGAGACCCAGTACTTC
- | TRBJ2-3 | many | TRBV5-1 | CASSLRWADTQYF | TGCGCCAGCAGCTTAAGGTGGGCAGATACGCAGTATTTT
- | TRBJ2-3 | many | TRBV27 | CASSFRDSTDTQYF | TGTGCCAGCAGTTTTCGGGATAGCACAGATACGCAGTATTTT
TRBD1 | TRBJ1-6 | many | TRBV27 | CASSLGQTFTSPLHF | TGTGCCAGCAGTTTGGGACAGACATTTACTTCACCCCTCCACTTT
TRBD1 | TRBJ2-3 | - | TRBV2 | CASDKGATDTQYF | TGTGCCAGCGACAAGGGGGCAACAGATACGCAGTATTTT
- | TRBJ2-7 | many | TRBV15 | CATSRDLVDSGTKEQYF | TGTGCCACCAGCAGAGACCTGGTTGACTCCGGGACGAAGGAGCAGTACTTC
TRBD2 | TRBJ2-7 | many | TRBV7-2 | CASSLGYGLAGDTYEQYF | TGTGCCAGCAGCTTAGGCTATGGACTAGCGGGAGATACCTACGAGCAGTACTTC
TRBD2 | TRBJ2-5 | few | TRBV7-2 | CASSLDGLAGGIF | TGTGCCAGCAGCTTAGATGGGCTAGCGGGGGGGATCTTC
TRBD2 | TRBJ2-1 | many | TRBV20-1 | CSARDRLAGAPEQFF | TGCAGTGCTAGAGATCGACTAGCGGGAGCCCCGGAGCAGTTCTTC
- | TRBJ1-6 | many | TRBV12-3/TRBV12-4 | CASGQARNSPLHF | TGTGCCAGCGGGCAGGCCCGTAATTCACCCCTCCACTTT
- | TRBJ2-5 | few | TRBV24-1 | CATSDRGQSQETQYF | TGTGCCACCAGTGACCGCGGACAGTCCCAAGAGACCCAGTACTTC
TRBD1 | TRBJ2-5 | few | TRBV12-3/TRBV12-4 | CASSWAGGEETQYF | TGTGCCAGCAGTTGGGCAGGGGGCGAAGAGACCCAGTACTTC
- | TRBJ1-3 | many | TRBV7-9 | CASSLALYPISGNTIYF | TGTGCCAGCAGCTTAGCTCTATATCCGATCTCTGGAAACACCATATATTTT
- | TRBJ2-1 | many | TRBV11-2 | CASSLGTNNEQFF | TGTGCCAGCAGCTTAGGGACTAACAATGAGCAGTTCTTC
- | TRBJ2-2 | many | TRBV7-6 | CASSLVSPANTGELFF | TGTGCCAGCAGCTTAGTGTCCCCCGCGAACACCGGGGAGCTGTTTTTT